These 21 T cell receptor beta chains came from one sample sequenced in a study of blood T cell repertoires in COVID-19. TCRdb's copy holds only in-frame clones and misses some; the assay was immunoSEQ multiplex PCR. The sample holds more than 85,000 clones; approximately 78% are singletons and the top ten take over 15%. Sequencing was performed on peripheral blood. All receptors come from a woman of 80 years or more with acute or convalescent COVID-19.

The chain links TRBV5-4 to TRBJ1-5; 8 bases agree with TRBD1. This CDR3 contains 15 residues. The V and J ends lost 0 bases and 3 bases, in that order; junction bases with no gene match: 2. CDR1 and CDR2 (germline): SGHNT, YYREEE (reference sequence). The CDR3 nucleotides read TGTGCCAGCAGCTTGGGGACAGGGCTCAATCAGCCCCAGCATTTT. Its protein product is CASSLGTGLNQPQHF.

The V and J genes are TRBV18 and TRBJ2-3; TRBD2 agrees at 11 bases. The V gene end was trimmed by 3 bases and the J gene end by 4 bases; junction bases not matched to a gene: 6. This CDR3 spans 16 amino acids. Per germline, CDR1 KGHSH and CDR2 LQKENI. The CDR3 DNA reads as TGTGCCAGCTCACCTTATACTAGCGGGAGCCCAGATACGCAGTATTTT. It yields the protein CASSPYTSGSPDTQYF.

V and J are TRBV6-2 or TRBV6-3 and TRBJ2-7; 7 nucleotides agree with TRBD2. CDR1 is MNHEY, CDR2 SVGEGT, per germline. Germline trimming cut 4 bases from V and 6 bases from J; bases unmatched to any gene: 12. The CDR3 length is 15 residues. CDR3 protein: CASSSRGGRAVEQYV. The CDR3 bases are TGTGCCAGCAGTTCCCGTGGCGGGAGAGCGGTCGAGCAGTACGTC.

The V and J genes are TRBV30 and TRBJ1-2; the D is unclear. This CDR3 spans 14 amino acids. V shed 0 bases and J shed 3 bases, with 11 bases lying between them. Germline loops: CDR1 GTSNPN, CDR2 SVGIG (reference sequence). The CDR3 region has the DNA TGTGCCTGGAGTGTACAACTAAGCGACTATGGCTACACCTTC. It codes for CAWSVQLSDYGYTF.

The V call is TRBV29-1, the J call TRBJ1-4, with 8 bases lining up with TRBD1. With 6 bases clipped from V and 4 bases from J, the junction kept 4 bases outside the gene matches. Germline V gives CDR1 SQVTM, CDR2 ANQGSEA. The CDR3 extends over 13 amino acids. In DNA form, the CDR3 reads TGCAGCGTGGGGGGACAGGATAATGAAAAACTGTTTTTT. It codes for CSVGGQDNEKLFF.

The gene calls are TRBV7-2 and TRBJ1-1; 7 positions agree with TRBD1. J lost 4 bases, V lost 3 bases, and 8 bases had no gene match. There are 15 residues in the CDR3. CDR1 and CDR2 from the germline V gene are SGHTA and FQGNSA. The CDR3 coding sequence is TGTGCCAGCAGCTTTTTCGAATACAGGGGCACTGAAGCTTTCTTT. The encoded protein is CASSFFEYRGTEAFF.

The chain combines TRBV18 with TRBJ2-2, with 9 bases identical to TRBD1. CDR3 length equals 17 residues. Germline V gene sequence: CDR1 KGHSH, CDR2 LQKENI. J gave up 4 bases and V 1 base, and 7 bases lay outside the gene matches. As DNA, the CDR3 is TGTGCCAGCTCACCACGGGAACAGGGGGCCGTCACCGGGGAGCTGTTTTTT. Amino acids: CASSPREQGAVTGELFF.

A few counts support this clone. This chain uses TRBV24-1 with TRBJ2-1; possible D gene TRBD2, 5 bases. Germline-derived CDR1 and CDR2 are KGHDR and SFDVKD. V lost 7 bases to trimming and J lost 0 bases, with 12 bases between them. There are 15 residues in the CDR3. CDR3 in amino acids: CATSLGGGSYNEQFF. The CDR3 DNA sequence: TGTGCCACCAGCCTTGGCGGAGGCTCCTACAATGAGCAGTTCTTC.

The chain has TRBV19 and TRBJ1-1, with 12 bases matching TRBD1. The CDR3 extends over 14 amino acids. The germline V gene has CDR1 LNHDA and CDR2 SQIVND (reference sequence). The J segment lost 6 bases and the V segment lost 5 bases, leaving 4 bases of the junction unmatched. CDR3 coding DNA: TGTGCCAGTAGTTGGGGACAGGGGGCCTCTGAAGCTTTCTTT. It codes for CASSWGQGASEAFF. The full variable domain, rest sourced from reference TRBV19 and TRBJ1-1, is DGGITQSPKYLFRKEGQNVTLSCEQNLNHDAMYWYRQDPGQGLRLIYYSQIVNDFQKGDIAEGYSVSREKKESFPLTVTSAQKNPTAFYLCASSWGQGASEAFFGQGTRLTVV.

The J gene is TRBJ2-1, the V gene TRBV5-1; D perhaps matches TRBD2 (7 bases). V was pared by 5 bases and J by 9 bases, with 15 bases between. This CDR3 spans 13 amino acids. Germline V gene lookup returns CDR1 SGHRS and CDR2 YFSETQ. The CDR3 sequence is CASSPGERGEQFF. DNA of the CDR3: TGCGCCAGCAGTCCAGGGGAGCGGGGTGAGCAGTTCTTC.

This chain joins TRBV3-1 (or the pseudogene TRBV3-2) and TRBJ2-2; 12 positions agree with TRBD1. CDR3 length: 21 amino acids. J gave up 5 bases and V 1 base, and 17 bases lay outside the gene matches. Germline CDR1 and CDR2: LGHDT and YNNKEL (reference sequence). CDR3 DNA: TGTGCCAGCAGCCAAGTCCGGGGTATTCCCGGGACAGGGGGCAGGACCGGGGAGCTGTTTTTT. It yields the protein CASSQVRGIPGTGGRTGELFF.

This clone was picked up a small number of times. The chain uses TRBV5-1 and TRBJ1-1, with D maybe TRBD1 (6 bases). Germline V gene sequence: CDR1 SGHRS, CDR2 YFSETQ. This CDR3 contains 15 residues. Trimming shortened V by 4 bases and J by 3 bases, and 16 bases separated the two germline ends. DNA of the CDR3: TGCGCCAGCAGCCCTGTCGCGGGGGCGGACACTGAAGCTTTCTTT. It is translated as CASSPVAGADTEAFF.

This chain joins TRBV30 and TRBJ1-6; D is perhaps TRBD1 (5 bases). With 1 base removed from V and 8 bases from J, the gap between germline ends came to 9 bases. This CDR3 contains 13 residues. Per the germline V gene, CDR1 is GTSNPN and CDR2 is SVGIG (reference sequence). The CDR3 protein is CAWSEQGHSPLHF. CDR3 nucleotide sequence: TGTGCCTGGAGTGAGCAGGGCCATTCACCCCTCCACTTT.

The chain links TRBV27 to TRBJ1-1; D is possibly TRBD1 (6 bases). V dropped 2 bases and J dropped 0 bases, with 13 bases sitting between them. The CDR3 has 16 residues. The germline V gene encodes CDR1 MNHEY and CDR2 SMNVEV (reference sequence). CDR3 sequence reads: CASSLRQGRVNTEAFF. CDR3 nucleotide sequence: TGTGCCAGCAGTTTACGGCAGGGGCGGGTGAACACTGAAGCTTTCTTT.

The V and J genes are TRBV6-2 or TRBV6-3 and TRBJ1-2; 7 nucleotides agree with TRBD1. Germline V gene lookup returns CDR1 MNHEY and CDR2 SVGEGT. The length of the CDR3 is 14 residues. V lost 6 bases and J lost 6; bases outside the gene matches: 10. The CDR3 DNA follows: TGTGCCAGCAGCCTAACTGGGACAGTCAATGGCTACACCTTC. As protein: CASSLTGTVNGYTF.

This sequence joins TRBV7-2 and TRBJ2-3; possible D gene TRBD1, 5 bases. The CDR3 has 13 residues. Trimming removed 5 bases at V and 8 bases at J, with 14 bases between. Germline-derived CDR1 and CDR2 are SGHTA and FQGNSA. The CDR3 loop reads CASSPLLQATQYF. The DNA for the CDR3 is TGTGCCAGCAGCCCCCTATTACAGGCTACGCAGTATTTT. Full variable domain (outside the CDR3, taken from reference TRBV7-2 and TRBJ2-3): GAGVSQSPSNKVTEKGKDVELRCDPISGHTALYWYRQSLGQGLEFLIYFQGNSAPDKSGLPSDRFSAERTGGSVSTLTIQRTQQEDSAVYLCASSPLLQATQYFGPGTRLTVL.

The chain couples TRBV5-8 to TRBJ2-3; 7 positions match TRBD1. CDR1 and CDR2 from the germline V gene are SGHTS and YDEGEE. V lost 5 bases and J lost 1; bases outside the gene matches: 4. The CDR3 is 14 residues long. The CDR3, as DNA: TGTGCCAGCAGAGACAGGGTGCGCACAGATACGCAGTATTTT. Translating gives CASRDRVRTDTQYF.

The chain has TRBV5-1 and TRBJ2-5; perhaps TRBD1 as D (5 bases). The V end was cut by 0 bases, the J end by 3 bases, with 9 bases between. CDR3 length: 14 residues. Germline-derived CDR1 and CDR2 are SGHRS and YFSETQ. CDR3 protein: CASSLGQLKETQYF. CDR3 sequence (DNA): TGCGCCAGCAGCTTGGGACAGCTCAAAGAGACCCAGTACTTC.

The genes are TRBV9 and TRBJ1-5; no reliable D call. CDR1 is SGDLS and CDR2 is YYNGEE in the germline V gene. Trimming took 4 bases from V and 5 from J, leaving 10 bases between them. The CDR3 extends over 13 amino acids. CDR3 residues: CASSSLPDQPQHF. Here the CDR3 DNA reads TGTGCCAGCAGCTCTCTACCGGATCAGCCCCAGCATTTT.

The chain carries TRBV5-1 and TRBJ1-1, with TRBD1 as a possible D gene (5 bases). Germline CDR1 is SGHRS and CDR2 is YFSETQ. Trimming took 4 bases from V and 8 from J, leaving 21 bases between them. The CDR3 length is 15 residues. The CDR3 here is CASSPRGGTEDEAFF. In DNA, the CDR3 is TGCGCCAGCAGCCCTCGCGGGGGTACGGAGGACGAAGCTTTCTTT.

This chain uses TRBV4-3 with TRBJ2-1, with a possible D match to TRBD2 (5 bases). Trimming stripped 0 bases from V and 15 bases from J, with 15 bases between. There are 13 residues in the CDR3. Germline loops: CDR1 LGHNA, CDR2 YSLEER. CDR3 sequence (DNA): TGCGCCAGCAGCCAAGATACGGGAAGTGGTCCGTTCTTC. It specifies CASSQDTGSGPFF.